These T cell receptor beta chains were read from a single sample in a study of early T cells in non-severe SARS-CoV-2 infection. Via MiXCR, TCRdb re-called the 5' RACE reads, giving one row per CDR3 protein. The sample has 53,000 or so distinct CDR3 sequences; approximately 12% are singletons. Source: whole blood, taken at baseline. The receptor source for this set is an adult who was a healthcare worker with PCR-confirmed SARS-CoV-2 infection or an uninfected control (not recorded which). The CDR3 runs from the conserved cysteine through the conserved F or W. Fields, in order: clone size, V gene, CDR3 length, D gene, J gene, CDR3 DNA, CDR3 protein. A D gene is named only where the DNA matches it firmly. Some rows have no size entry. The others give once, few or many, or a class for an expanded clone.

clone_size: few; v_call: TRBV13; cdr3_length: 13; d_call: NA; j_call: TRBJ2-3; cdr3_nt: TGTGCCAGCAGCTTAGGCCGGGACTTCACGCAGTATTTT; cdr3_aa: CASSLGRDFTQYF
clone_size: many; v_call: TRBV11-2; cdr3_length: 16; d_call: TRBD1; j_call: TRBJ2-3; cdr3_nt: TGTGCCAGCAGCCTACGCCGGGACAGGGGGCCAGATACGCAGTATTTT; cdr3_aa: CASSLRRDRGPDTQYF
clone_size: medium-sized; v_call: TRBV13; cdr3_length: 11; d_call: NA; j_call: TRBJ2-7; cdr3_nt: TGTGCCAGCAGCGCAGAGAACGAGCAGTACTTC; cdr3_aa: CASSAENEQYF
clone_size: NA; v_call: TRBV14; cdr3_length: 16; d_call: TRBD2; j_call: TRBJ2-1; cdr3_nt: TGTGCCAGCAGCCCGTTAGCGGGGAGCTCCTACAATGAGCAGTTCTTC; cdr3_aa: CASSPLAGSSYNEQFF
clone_size: few; v_call: TRBV28; cdr3_length: 15; d_call: TRBD1; j_call: TRBJ1-2; cdr3_nt: TGTGCCAGCAGTTCCGACAGGGGTGGGAGCTATGGCTACACCTTC; cdr3_aa: CASSSDRGGSYGYTF
clone_size: few; v_call: TRBV11-2; cdr3_length: 14; d_call: NA; j_call: TRBJ2-7; cdr3_nt: TGTGCCAGCAGCGCGGTATTTCCACCCTACGAGCAGTACTTC; cdr3_aa: CASSAVFPPYEQYF
clone_size: few; v_call: TRBV28; cdr3_length: 15; d_call: NA; j_call: TRBJ2-3; cdr3_nt: TGTGCCAGCAGTTTAGGGGTCACCAGCACAGATACGCAGTATTTT; cdr3_aa: CASSLGVTSTDTQYF
clone_size: few; v_call: TRBV24-1; cdr3_length: 16; d_call: NA; j_call: TRBJ2-5; cdr3_nt: TGTGCCACCAGCGGCCGAACGGGCCCCGTCCAAGAGACCCAGTACTTC; cdr3_aa: CATSGRTGPVQETQYF
clone_size: few; v_call: TRBV11-2; cdr3_length: 11; d_call: NA; j_call: TRBJ2-1; cdr3_nt: TGTGCCAGCAGCGTAATGAATGAGCAGTTCTTC; cdr3_aa: CASSVMNEQFF
clone_size: NA; v_call: TRBV28; cdr3_length: 15; d_call: NA; j_call: TRBJ1-1; cdr3_nt: TGTGCCAGCAGCCCCGCAGGTACTTTGAACACTGAAGCTTTCTTT; cdr3_aa: CASSPAGTLNTEAFF
clone_size: NA; v_call: TRBV7-2; cdr3_length: 15; d_call: NA; j_call: TRBJ1-4; cdr3_nt: TGTGCCAGCAGCATTTTCGGGACGACTAATGAAAAACTGTTTTTT; cdr3_aa: CASSIFGTTNEKLFF
clone_size: few; v_call: TRBV29-1; cdr3_length: 13; d_call: NA; j_call: TRBJ2-7; cdr3_nt: TGCAGCTCAACTCAGGGTTCTCGCCACGAGCAGTACTTC; cdr3_aa: CSSTQGSRHEQYF
clone_size: many; v_call: TRBV28; cdr3_length: 17; d_call: TRBD2; j_call: TRBJ2-7; cdr3_nt: TGTGCCAGCAGTCCCCCCCGACTAGCGGGCACCGCCTACGAGCAGTACTTC; cdr3_aa: CASSPPRLAGTAYEQYF
clone_size: NA; v_call: TRBV12-3/TRBV12-4; cdr3_length: 16; d_call: TRBD2; j_call: TRBJ2-5; cdr3_nt: TGTGCCAGCAGTCCACTCCGGGGGGTGTACCAAGAGACCCAGTACTTC; cdr3_aa: CASSPLRGVYQETQYF
clone_size: few; v_call: TRBV12-5; cdr3_length: 16; d_call: TRBD1; j_call: TRBJ2-3; cdr3_nt: TGTGCTAGTGGCCCCCGGCGGGGACAGGGCGTAGATACGCAGTATTTT; cdr3_aa: CASGPRRGQGVDTQYF
clone_size: few; v_call: TRBV10-2; cdr3_length: 15; d_call: NA; j_call: TRBJ2-5; cdr3_nt: TGCGCCAGCAGACTAGATTCAGTTTCCACGGAGACCCAGTACTTC; cdr3_aa: CASRLDSVSTETQYF
clone_size: NA; v_call: TRBV7-9; cdr3_length: 16; d_call: TRBD2; j_call: TRBJ2-2; cdr3_nt: TGTGCCAGCAGCCCAAATAGCGGGAGTGTCACCGGGGAGCTGTTTTTT; cdr3_aa: CASSPNSGSVTGELFF
clone_size: NA; v_call: TRBV20-1; cdr3_length: 14; d_call: TRBD1; j_call: TRBJ2-2; cdr3_nt: TGCAGTGCAAAGAGACAGGGAAACACCGGGGAGCTGTTTTTT; cdr3_aa: CSAKRQGNTGELFF
clone_size: few; v_call: TRBV7-2; cdr3_length: 19; d_call: TRBD2; j_call: TRBJ2-3; cdr3_nt: TGTGCCAGCAGCTCCGGCGGGACTAGCGGGAGACCGGGCCCAGATACGCAGTATTTT; cdr3_aa: CASSSGGTSGRPGPDTQYF
clone_size: NA; v_call: TRBV5-3; cdr3_length: 20; d_call: TRBD2; j_call: TRBJ2-1; cdr3_nt: TGTGCCAGAAGCTTGGGGTCCGAGCTAGCGGGAGGACCGCTCTACAATGAGCAGTTCTTC; cdr3_aa: CARSLGSELAGGPLYNEQFF
clone_size: few; v_call: TRBV18; cdr3_length: 16; d_call: TRBD1; j_call: TRBJ1-1; cdr3_nt: TGTGCCAGCTCACCGTCGGGACAGCGGACGAACACTGAAGCTTTCTTT; cdr3_aa: CASSPSGQRTNTEAFF
clone_size: NA; v_call: TRBV12-3/TRBV12-4; cdr3_length: 12; d_call: NA; j_call: TRBJ2-1; cdr3_nt: TGTGCCAGCACCCAATTGGCCAGTGAGCAGTTCTTC; cdr3_aa: CASTQLASEQFF
clone_size: NA; v_call: TRBV6-2/TRBV6-3; cdr3_length: 15; d_call: TRBD2; j_call: TRBJ2-7; cdr3_nt: TGTGCCAGCAGTTACTCGAAGACTAGCCGGGACGAGCAGTACTTC; cdr3_aa: CASSYSKTSRDEQYF
clone_size: few; v_call: TRBV6-6; cdr3_length: 18; d_call: TRBD1; j_call: TRBJ2-7; cdr3_nt: TGTGCCAGCAGTTACTCTGTAACAACCCGGGACAGCCTCCACGAGCAGTACTTC; cdr3_aa: CASSYSVTTRDSLHEQYF
clone_size: NA; v_call: TRBV11-3; cdr3_length: 13; d_call: NA; j_call: TRBJ2-7; cdr3_nt: TGTGCCAGCAGCTTAGGGATGAAGGGCGAGCAGTACTTC; cdr3_aa: CASSLGMKGEQYF
clone_size: NA; v_call: TRBV28; cdr3_length: 14; d_call: TRBD1; j_call: TRBJ2-2; cdr3_nt: TGTGCCAGCAGATTAGACAGGGGCCTAAGGGAGCTGTTTTTT; cdr3_aa: CASRLDRGLRELFF
clone_size: medium-sized; v_call: TRBV29-1; cdr3_length: 13; d_call: TRBD1; j_call: TRBJ2-7; cdr3_nt: TGCAGCGTTGAAGAGGGACAGACCTACGAGCAGTACTTC; cdr3_aa: CSVEEGQTYEQYF
clone_size: NA; v_call: TRBV3-1; cdr3_length: 15; d_call: NA; j_call: TRBJ1-4; cdr3_nt: TGTGCCAGCAGCCATGCACAGTCCTTTAATGAAAAACTGTTTTTT; cdr3_aa: CASSHAQSFNEKLFF
clone_size: few; v_call: TRBV5-4; cdr3_length: 16; d_call: TRBD1; j_call: TRBJ2-2; cdr3_nt: TGTGCCAGCAGCTTGTCCGGACAGGGATACACCGGGGAGCTGTTTTTT; cdr3_aa: CASSLSGQGYTGELFF
clone_size: few; v_call: TRBV11-3; cdr3_length: 12; d_call: NA; j_call: TRBJ2-7; cdr3_nt: TGTGCCAGCAGCTTCCAAGGGTCCGAGCAGTACTTC; cdr3_aa: CASSFQGSEQYF
clone_size: many; v_call: TRBV24-1; cdr3_length: 16; d_call: NA; j_call: TRBJ2-5; cdr3_nt: TGTGCCACCAGTGAAGCAGGGTTTGGGTACCAAGAGACCCAGTACTTC; cdr3_aa: CATSEAGFGYQETQYF
clone_size: many; v_call: TRBV11-2; cdr3_length: 15; d_call: TRBD2; j_call: TRBJ2-1; cdr3_nt: TGTGCCAGCAGCTTACTCGCGGGAGGCTACAATGAGCAGTTCTTC; cdr3_aa: CASSLLAGGYNEQFF
clone_size: few; v_call: TRBV11-2; cdr3_length: 14; d_call: NA; j_call: TRBJ2-5; cdr3_nt: TGTGCCAGCAGCTCTTACAGGGCCCTCGAGACCCAGTACTTC; cdr3_aa: CASSSYRALETQYF
clone_size: NA; v_call: TRBV5-4; cdr3_length: 15; d_call: TRBD2; j_call: TRBJ2-3; cdr3_nt: TGTGCCAGCAGCTTGAGGGCTAGCGGGTCAGATACGCAGTATTTT; cdr3_aa: CASSLRASGSDTQYF
clone_size: NA; v_call: TRBV4-3; cdr3_length: 13; d_call: NA; j_call: TRBJ2-3; cdr3_nt: TGCGCCAGCAGCCAAGATCGGGGGAATACGCAGTATTTT; cdr3_aa: CASSQDRGNTQYF
clone_size: NA; v_call: TRBV7-3; cdr3_length: 15; d_call: TRBD2; j_call: TRBJ2-1; cdr3_nt: TGTGCCAGCAGCCCCGGGACTAGCGGGAGGGTTGAGCAGTTCTTC; cdr3_aa: CASSPGTSGRVEQFF
clone_size: many; v_call: TRBV7-6; cdr3_length: 17; d_call: NA; j_call: TRBJ2-5; cdr3_nt: TGTGCCAGCAGCGCCCACGTCTCGGGCGGGCTACAAGAGACCCAGTACTTC; cdr3_aa: CASSAHVSGGLQETQYF
clone_size: NA; v_call: TRBV28; cdr3_length: 14; d_call: NA; j_call: TRBJ2-5; cdr3_nt: TGTGCCAGCAGTATACCGGACAGAAAAGAGACCCAGTACTTC; cdr3_aa: CASSIPDRKETQYF
clone_size: few; v_call: TRBV6-5; cdr3_length: 16; d_call: TRBD1; j_call: TRBJ1-3; cdr3_nt: TGTGCCAGCAGTTATTCGGGACAGCCTTCGGGAAACACCATATATTTT; cdr3_aa: CASSYSGQPSGNTIYF
clone_size: few; v_call: TRBV7-9; cdr3_length: 14; d_call: NA; j_call: TRBJ2-7; cdr3_nt: TGTGCCAGCAGCTTACCGGACAGCTCCTACGAGCAGTACTTC; cdr3_aa: CASSLPDSSYEQYF
clone_size: many; v_call: TRBV28; cdr3_length: 11; d_call: NA; j_call: TRBJ1-2; cdr3_nt: TGTGCCAGCAGTCTAAAGTATGGCTACACCTTC; cdr3_aa: CASSLKYGYTF
clone_size: once; v_call: TRBV6-1; cdr3_length: 13; d_call: NA; j_call: TRBJ2-7; cdr3_nt: TGTGCCAGCAGTGTTCATTGGGGGAACGAGCAGTACTTC; cdr3_aa: CASSVHWGNEQYF
clone_size: NA; v_call: TRBV6-2/TRBV6-3; cdr3_length: 10; d_call: NA; j_call: TRBJ2-3; cdr3_nt: TGTGCCAGCAGTTACGTCCCCCGAGGATTT; cdr3_aa: CASSYVPRGF
clone_size: NA; v_call: TRBV19; cdr3_length: 16; d_call: NA; j_call: TRBJ2-1; cdr3_nt: TGTGCCAGTAGTTGGGGATTGGGGACGGCGTTGAATGAGCAGTTCTTC; cdr3_aa: CASSWGLGTALNEQFF